This T cell receptor (beta chain) comes out of a study of breast tumors, draining lymph nodes, adjacent tissues. Axillary draining lymph nodes of breast cancer patients supplied the node samples. This clonotype has just a few counts. A read error may produce the germline difference seen at one junction end. TCRdb processed the multiplex PCR reads anew with MiXCR; each CDR3 protein has one entry. The data contain hundreds of thousands of distinct CDR3 sequences, roughly 32% of them seen just once; the ten biggest clones take up more than 1.3%. The sequence came from a female donor with breast cancer. Some clones in this sample may be carry-over from other donors' samples. The sequenced material came from axillary lymph node tissue.

The CDR3 loop reads CASSYGTGDGYAF. In DNA form, the CDR3 reads TGTGCCAGCAGTTACGGGACAGGGGATGGCTACGCCTTC. The rearrangement joins TRBV6-5 to TRBJ1-2, with TRBD1 identical over 10 bases. This CDR3 spans 13 amino acids. CDR1 is MNHEY, CDR2 SVGAGI, per germline.